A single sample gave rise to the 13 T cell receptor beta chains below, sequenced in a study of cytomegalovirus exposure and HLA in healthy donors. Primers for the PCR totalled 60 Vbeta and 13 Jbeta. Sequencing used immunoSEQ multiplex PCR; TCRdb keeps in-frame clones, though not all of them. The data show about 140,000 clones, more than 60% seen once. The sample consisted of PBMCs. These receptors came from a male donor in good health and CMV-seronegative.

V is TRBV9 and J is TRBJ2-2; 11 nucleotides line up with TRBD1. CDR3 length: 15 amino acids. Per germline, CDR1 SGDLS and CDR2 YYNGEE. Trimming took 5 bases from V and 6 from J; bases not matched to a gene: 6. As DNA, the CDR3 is TGTGCCAGCAGAACTCGGGACAGGGGGTCCGGGGAGCTGTTTTTT. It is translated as CASRTRDRGSGELFF. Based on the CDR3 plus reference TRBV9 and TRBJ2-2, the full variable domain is DSGVTQTPKHLITATGQRVTLRCSPRSGDLSVYWYQQSLDQGLQFLIQYYNGEERAKGNILERFSAQQFPDLHSELNLSSLELGDSALYFCASRTRDRGSGELFFGEGSRLTVL.

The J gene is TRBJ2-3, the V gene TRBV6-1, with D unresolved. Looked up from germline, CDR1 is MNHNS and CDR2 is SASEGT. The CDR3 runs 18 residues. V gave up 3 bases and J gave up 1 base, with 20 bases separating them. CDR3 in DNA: TGTGCCAGCAGTGAGTCAGTTGGGTCAGTTCGGGGCACAGATACGCAGTATTTT. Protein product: CASSESVGSVRGTDTQYF.

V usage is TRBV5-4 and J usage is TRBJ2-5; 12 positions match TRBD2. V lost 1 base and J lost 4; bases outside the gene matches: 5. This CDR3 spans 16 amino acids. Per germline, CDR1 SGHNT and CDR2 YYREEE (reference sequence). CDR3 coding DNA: TGTGCCAGCAGCTTGTCTAGCGGGGGGGCGGGAGAGACCCAGTACTTC. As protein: CASSLSSGGAGETQYF.

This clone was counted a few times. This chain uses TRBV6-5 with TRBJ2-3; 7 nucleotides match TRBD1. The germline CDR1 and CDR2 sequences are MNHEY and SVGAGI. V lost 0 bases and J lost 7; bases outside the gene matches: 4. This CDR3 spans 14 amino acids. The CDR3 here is CASSYSTGPYTQYF. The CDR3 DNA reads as TGTGCCAGCAGTTACTCGACAGGGCCATATACGCAGTATTTT.

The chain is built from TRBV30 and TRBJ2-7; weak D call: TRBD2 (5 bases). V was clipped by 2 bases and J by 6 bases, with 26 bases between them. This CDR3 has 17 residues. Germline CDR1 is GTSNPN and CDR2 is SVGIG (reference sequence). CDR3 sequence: CAWSPLTGRAWVGEQYF. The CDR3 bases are TGTGCCTGGAGTCCTCTTACTGGGCGGGCCTGGGTGGGCGAGCAGTACTTC.

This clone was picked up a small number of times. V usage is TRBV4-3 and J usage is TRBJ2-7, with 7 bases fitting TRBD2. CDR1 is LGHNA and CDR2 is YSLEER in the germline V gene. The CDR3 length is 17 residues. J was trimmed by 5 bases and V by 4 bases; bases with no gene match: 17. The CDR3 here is CASSPQSLAIGFHEQYF. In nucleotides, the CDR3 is TGCGCCAGCAGCCCACAGTCACTAGCGATAGGGTTCCACGAGCAGTACTTC.

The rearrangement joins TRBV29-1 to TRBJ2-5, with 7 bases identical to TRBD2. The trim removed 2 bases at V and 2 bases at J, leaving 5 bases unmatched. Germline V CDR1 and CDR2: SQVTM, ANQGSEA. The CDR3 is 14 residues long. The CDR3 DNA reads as TGCAGCGTTGAAAACCGGGGGGATCAAGAGACCCAGTACTTC. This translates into CSVENRGDQETQYF.

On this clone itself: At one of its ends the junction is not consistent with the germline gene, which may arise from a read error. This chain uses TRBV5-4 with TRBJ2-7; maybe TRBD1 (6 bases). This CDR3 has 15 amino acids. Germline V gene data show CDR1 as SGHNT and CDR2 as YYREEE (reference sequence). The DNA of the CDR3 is TGTGCCGGCAGCTTGGCCTCAGGACAGTACTACGAGCAGTACTTC. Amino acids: CAGSLASGQYYEQYF.

The CDR3 loop reads CASSSTRDRVNQPQHF. The CDR3 coding sequence is TGTGCCAGCAGTTCCACCCGGGACAGGGTAAATCAGCCCCAGCATTTT. This rearrangement joins TRBV6-5 to TRBJ1-5; 9 bases map to TRBD1. V lost 4 bases to trimming and J lost 4 bases; unmatched junction nucleotides: 8. This CDR3 is 16 amino acids long. Germline CDR1 is MNHEY and CDR2 is SVGAGI.

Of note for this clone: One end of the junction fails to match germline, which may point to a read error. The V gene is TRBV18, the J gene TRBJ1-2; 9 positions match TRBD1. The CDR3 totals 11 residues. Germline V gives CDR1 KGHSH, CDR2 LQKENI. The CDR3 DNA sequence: TGTGCCAGCTCACCGGGACAGGGTATTCTCTTC. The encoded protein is CASSPGQGILF.

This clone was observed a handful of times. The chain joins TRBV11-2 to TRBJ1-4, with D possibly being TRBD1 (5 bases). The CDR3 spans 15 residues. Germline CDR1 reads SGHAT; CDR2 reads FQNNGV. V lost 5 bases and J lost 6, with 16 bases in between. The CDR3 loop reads CASSPWSGGDEKLFF. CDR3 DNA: TGTGCCAGCAGCCCATGGTCGGGGGGGGATGAAAAACTGTTTTTT.

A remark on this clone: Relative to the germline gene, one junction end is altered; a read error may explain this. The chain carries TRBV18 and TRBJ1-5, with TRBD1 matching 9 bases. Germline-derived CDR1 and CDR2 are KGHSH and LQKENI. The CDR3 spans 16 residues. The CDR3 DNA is TGTGCCAGCTCTCCACAGGGGGCTGGAAGCAATCAGCCCCAGCATTTT. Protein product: CASSPQGAGSNQPQHF. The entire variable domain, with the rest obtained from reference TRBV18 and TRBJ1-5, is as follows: NAGVMQNPRHLVRRRGQEARLRCSPMKGHSHVYWYRQLPEEGLKFMVYLQKENIIDESGMPKERFSAEFPKEGPSILRIQQVVRGDSAAYFCASSPQGAGSNQPQHFGDGTRLSIL.

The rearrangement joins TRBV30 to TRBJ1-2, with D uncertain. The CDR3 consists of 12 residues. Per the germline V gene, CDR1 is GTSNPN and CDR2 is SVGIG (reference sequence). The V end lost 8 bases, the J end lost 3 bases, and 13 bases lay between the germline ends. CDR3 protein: CAAIKSYYGYTF. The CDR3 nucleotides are TGTGCCGCAATAAAAAGCTACTATGGCTACACCTTC.